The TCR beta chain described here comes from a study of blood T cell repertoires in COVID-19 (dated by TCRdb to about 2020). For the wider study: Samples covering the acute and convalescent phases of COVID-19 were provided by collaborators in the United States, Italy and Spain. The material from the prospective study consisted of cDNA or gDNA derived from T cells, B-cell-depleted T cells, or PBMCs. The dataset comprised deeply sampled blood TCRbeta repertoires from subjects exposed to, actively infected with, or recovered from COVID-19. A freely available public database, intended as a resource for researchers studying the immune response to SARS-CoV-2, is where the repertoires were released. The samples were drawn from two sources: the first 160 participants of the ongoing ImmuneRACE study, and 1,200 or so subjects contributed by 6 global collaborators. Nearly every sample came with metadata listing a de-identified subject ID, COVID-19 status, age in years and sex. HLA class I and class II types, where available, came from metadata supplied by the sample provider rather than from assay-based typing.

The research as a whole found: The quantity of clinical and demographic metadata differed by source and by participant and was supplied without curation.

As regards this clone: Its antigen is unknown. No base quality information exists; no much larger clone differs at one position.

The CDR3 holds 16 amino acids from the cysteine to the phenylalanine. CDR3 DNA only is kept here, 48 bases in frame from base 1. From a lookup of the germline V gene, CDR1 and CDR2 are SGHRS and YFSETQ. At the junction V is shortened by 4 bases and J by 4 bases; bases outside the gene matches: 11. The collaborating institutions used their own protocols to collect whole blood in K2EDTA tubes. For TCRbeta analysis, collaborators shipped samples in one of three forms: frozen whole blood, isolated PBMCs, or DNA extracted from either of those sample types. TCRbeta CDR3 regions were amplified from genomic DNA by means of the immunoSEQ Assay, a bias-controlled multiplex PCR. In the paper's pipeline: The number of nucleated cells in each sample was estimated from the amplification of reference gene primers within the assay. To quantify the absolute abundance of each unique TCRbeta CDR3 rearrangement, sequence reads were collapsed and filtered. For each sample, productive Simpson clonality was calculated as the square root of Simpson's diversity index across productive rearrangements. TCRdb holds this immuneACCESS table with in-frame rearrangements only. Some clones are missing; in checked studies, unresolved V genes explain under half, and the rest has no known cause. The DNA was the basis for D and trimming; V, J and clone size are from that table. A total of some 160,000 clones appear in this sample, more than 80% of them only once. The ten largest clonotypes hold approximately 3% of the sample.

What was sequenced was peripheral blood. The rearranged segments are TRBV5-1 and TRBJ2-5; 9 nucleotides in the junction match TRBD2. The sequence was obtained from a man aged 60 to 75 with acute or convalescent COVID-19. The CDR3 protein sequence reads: CASSIGPFSGGETQYF. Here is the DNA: TGCGCCAGCAGCATTGGTCCCTTTAGCGGGGGAGAGACCCAGTACTTC.